The next 10 T cell receptor beta chains were all read from a single sample in a study of cytomegalovirus exposure and HLA in healthy donors (dated by TCRdb to about 2017). Receptor libraries were prepared by the immunoSEQ multiplex PCR assay. For the multiplex PCR, a mixture combining 60 forward primers for TCR Vbeta segments and 13 reverse primers for TCR Jbeta segments was used. This is the immuneACCESS table as TCRdb keeps it, with only in-frame sequences that have V and J called. A part of the clones is gone; compared with another copy, unresolved V genes explain less than half, and the rest is unexplained. A total of about 120,000 clones appear in this sample, roughly 82% of them only once. The top ten constitute about 10% of the sample. The material sequenced was PBMCs. The source is a man aged 40-49 years in good health and CMV-seropositive.

This chain connects TRBV5-5 to TRBJ2-4, with D hard to call. Trimming removed 0 bases at V and 0 bases at J, with 7 bases between. The CDR3 sequence is 15 residues long. CDR1 and CDR2 (germline): SGHKS, YYEKEE (reference sequence). The CDR3 loop is CASSLDRQAKNIQYF. DNA for the CDR3: TGTGCCAGCAGCTTGGACAGACAAGCCAAAAACATTCAGTACTTC.

V gene TRBV19 combines with J gene TRBJ1-3; 9 nucleotides agree with TRBD1. The CDR3 totals 15 residues. V shed 8 bases, J shed 0 bases, and the junction held 5 bases outside the gene matches. Germline V lookup: CDR1 LNHDA, CDR2 SQIVND (reference sequence). The CDR3 spells CASGTGTLSGNTIYF. CDR3 nucleotides: TGTGCCAGTGGGACAGGGACTCTCTCTGGAAACACCATATATTTT. Filled out from reference TRBV19 and TRBJ1-3, the complete variable domain reads DGGITQSPKYLFRKEGQNVTLSCEQNLNHDAMYWYRQDPGQGLRLIYYSQIVNDFQKGDIAEGYSVSREKKESFPLTVTSAQKNPTAFYLCASGTGTLSGNTIYFGEGSWLTVV.

J is TRBJ2-3 and V is TRBV2; 10 bases map to TRBD2. Germline CDR1 reads SNHLY; CDR2 reads FYNNEI. Losses at the gene ends were 6 bases for V and 5 bases for J; bases not matched to a gene: 5. The CDR3 totals 14 residues. CDR3 sequence: CASSSGGAGDTQYF. Here the CDR3 DNA reads TGTGCCAGCAGCAGCGGGGGGGCCGGAGATACGCAGTATTTT.

This clone rates as medium-sized. The chain employs TRBV5-4 and TRBJ1-1; a weak D match, TRBD1 (6 bases). Trimming stripped 5 bases from V and 1 base from J, with 12 bases between. CDR3 length equals 14 residues. Germline-derived CDR1 and CDR2 are SGHNT and YYREEE (reference sequence). The CDR3, as DNA: TGTGCCAGCAGAGTTCGAGGGGGGAACACTGAAGCTTTCTTT. Its protein product is CASRVRGGNTEAFF.

The CDR3 region is CASSPGQLLGYGYTF. As DNA, the CDR3 is TGCGCCAGCAGCCCGGGACAGCTGCTGGGATATGGCTACACCTTC. The chain combines TRBV5-1 with TRBJ1-2; 7 nucleotides align to TRBD1. Germline values: CDR1 SGHRS, CDR2 YFSETQ. J was trimmed by 5 bases and V by 4 bases; bases with no gene match: 11. The CDR3 is made up of 15 amino acids.

The CDR3 loop is CASSISWETGGQPQHF. CDR3 sequence (DNA): TGTGCCAGTAGTATTTCTTGGGAGACAGGGGGTCAGCCCCAGCATTTT. The gene calls are TRBV19 and TRBJ1-5; 9 nucleotides agree with TRBD1. The junction had 9 bases not matched to a gene; V was cut back by 3 bases and J by 6 bases. Germline values: CDR1 LNHDA, CDR2 SQIVND (reference sequence). The CDR3 has 16 amino acids.

The rearrangement links TRBV7-2 to TRBJ2-3, with D maybe TRBD2 (6 bases). Germline V CDR1 and CDR2: SGHTA, FQGNSA. The CDR3 covers 14 residues. V lost 3 bases and J lost 5, with 12 bases in between. CDR3 sequence reads: CASSLGLAIDTQYF. CDR3 nucleotides: TGTGCCAGCAGCTTGGGGCTAGCGATAGATACGCAGTATTTT.

The chain couples TRBV6-5 to TRBJ1-4; no firm D call. V was cut by 6 bases and J by 4 bases, with 6 bases left in between. Germline CDR1 reads MNHEY; CDR2 reads SVGAGI. CDR3 length: 12 residues. The CDR3 protein is CASSRGNEKLFF. In nucleotides, the CDR3 is TGTGCCAGCAGCCGGGGTAATGAAAAACTGTTTTTT.

This rearrangement joins TRBV9 to TRBJ2-1; TRBD2 is a possible D gene (5 bases). Trimming took off 4 bases at V and 2 bases at J, with 13 bases between the two ends. CDR1 SGDLS and CDR2 YYNGEE come from the germline V gene. The CDR3 sequence is 15 residues long. In DNA form, the CDR3 reads TGTGCCAGCAGCCCACCGAGGGAAACCTACAATGAGCAGTTCTTC. This sequence encodes CASSPPRETYNEQFF.

In this sample, this clone turned up once. This rearrangement joins TRBV19 to TRBJ2-3, with no clear D. Germline V lookup: CDR1 LNHDA, CDR2 SQIVND (reference sequence). CDR3 length: 14 amino acids. V was trimmed by 3 bases and J by 3 bases, leaving 10 bases between them. The CDR3 region is CASSMFVFTDTQYF. The DNA for the CDR3 is TGTGCCAGTAGTATGTTCGTCTTTACAGATACGCAGTATTTT.